This is a list of T cell receptor beta chains from one sample in a study of OX40 agonist ivuxolimab in advanced cancers. The protocol was immunoSEQ multiplex PCR, while the TCRdb copy is restricted to in-frame clones and leaves out a portion. Of about 29,000 clones listed, 80% to 95% are singletons. The material sequenced was CD4+ or CD8+ T cells sorted from blood, taken in a trial of the OX40 agonist ivuxolimab. The receptors originated from an adult with an advanced solid tumor such as melanoma, head and neck, liver or kidney cancer. Each CDR3 is given with its conserved first and last residue. D genes are given only for firm matches. A row's size may be missing; if present it is once, few, many or a size class.

j_call d_call clone_size cdr3_length v_call cdr3_nt cdr3_aa
TRBJ2-7 . . 12 TRBV29-1 TGCAGCGTTGAAGCACAGGGGGGGGAGCAGTACTTC CSVEAQGGEQYF
TRBJ1-5 . . 15 TRBV21-1 TGTGCCAGCAGCCACAGGGTAATTGGCAATCAGCCCCAGCATTTT CASSHRVIGNQPQHF
TRBJ1-5 . . 17 TRBV11-1 TGTGCCAGCAGCCCCTCGGCGGGCCTACATAGCAATCAGCCCCAGCATTTT CASSPSAGLHSNQPQHF
TRBJ2-3 TRBD1 . 17 TRBV4-1 TGCGCCAGCAGCCAAGCTGGCGCCGGGACAGGCACAGATACGCAGTATTTT CASSQAGAGTGTDTQYF
TRBJ1-1 . once 15 TRBV5-6 TGTGCCAGCAGCTTGGGTACATACCTGAACACTGAAGCTTTCTTT CASSLGTYLNTEAFF
TRBJ2-5 . . 10 TRBV20-1 TGCAGTGCTAGAGACGAGACCCAGTACTTC CSARDETQYF
TRBJ1-1 . . 12 TRBV19 TGTGCCAGCTCCGACCCGGACACTGAAGCTTTCTTT CASSDPDTEAFF
TRBJ1-1 TRBD1 . 14 TRBV6-5 TGTGCCAGCAGTCCGGACAGGTCGAACACTGAAGCTTTCTTT CASSPDRSNTEAFF
TRBJ2-7 . . 15 TRBV7-2 TGTGCCAGCAGCTTAAACTACAGAGGAGACTACGAGCAGTACTTC CASSLNYRGDYEQYF
TRBJ2-2 TRBD2 once 17 TRBV5-1 TGCGCCAGCACCTCCACGGGGGGGCCCTTGGGCACCGGGGAGCTGTTTTTT CASTSTGGPLGTGELFF
TRBJ2-1 TRBD2 . 16 TRBV9 TGTGCCAGCAGCACCGACACCGGGAGGTATTACAATGAGCAGTTCTTC CASSTDTGRYYNEQFF
TRBJ2-7 TRBD2 . 14 TRBV4-2 TGTGCCAGCAGCCCGAGCGGGGGATTTTTCGAGCAGTACTTC CASSPSGGFFEQYF
TRBJ2-2 TRBD2 once 15 TRBV6-5 TGTGCCAGCAGCTTCGGACTAGCGAGAGCCGGGGAGCTGTTTTTT CASSFGLARAGELFF
TRBJ2-2 . . 13 TRBV11-2 TGTGCCAGCAGCTTATCCCCGGACCGGGAGCTGTTTTTT CASSLSPDRELFF
TRBJ1-5 . . 19 TRBV15 TGTGCCACCAGCAGAGTCGAGGGACCCATCGCCTATAGCAATCAGCCCCAGCATTTT CATSRVEGPIAYSNQPQHF
TRBJ2-1 . once 13 TRBV30 TGTGCCCGGAGGGGGAGCTCCTACAATGAGCAGTTCTTC CARRGSSYNEQFF
TRBJ2-3 . . 17 TRBV18 TGTGCCAGCTCAAACCGGGACTCGAGGTCCGGCACAGATACGCAGTATTTT CASSNRDSRSGTDTQYF
TRBJ2-3 TRBD2 . 16 TRBV6-4 TGTGCCAGCAGTGAAACCCTAGCGGGAGGCACAGATACGCAGTATTTT CASSETLAGGTDTQYF